This TCR beta chain was recorded in a study of beta chain features in type 1 diabetes. Every isolated RNA sample was fully reverse transcribed, so sequencing captured expressed TCRB transcripts. TCRdb keeps only in-frame clones here, not all; method: immunoSEQ multiplex PCR. In the table there are about 710,000 clones, roughly 13% of which are singletons. Findings and caveats of the study: In all four CD4+ subsets, TCRB CDR3 length was significantly, moderately reduced in type 1 diabetes.

CDR1 is SEHNR, CDR2 FQNEAQ, per germline (reference sequence). This CDR3 is 15 amino acids long. V dropped 4 bases and J dropped 8 bases, with 20 bases sitting between them. Only a few counts were recorded for this clone. Its antigen is not identified. This chain connects TRBV7-9 to TRBJ1-2; D is possibly TRBD1 (5 bases). Material: naive CD4+ T cells from blood. This clonotype was obtained from a man younger than 35 with type 1 diabetes. In DNA, the CDR3 is TGTGCCAGCAGCTCGAGCACGGGACGGAAGGGGGGCTACACCTTC. It is translated as CASSSSTGRKGGYTF. The variable domain in full, with the rest retrieved from reference TRBV7-9 and TRBJ1-2, is DTGVSQNPRHKITKRGQNVTFRCDPISEHNRLYWYRQTLGQGPEFLTYFQNEAQLEKSRLLSDRFSAERPKGSFSTLEIQRTEQGDSAMYLCASSSSTGRKGGYTFGSGTRLTVV.